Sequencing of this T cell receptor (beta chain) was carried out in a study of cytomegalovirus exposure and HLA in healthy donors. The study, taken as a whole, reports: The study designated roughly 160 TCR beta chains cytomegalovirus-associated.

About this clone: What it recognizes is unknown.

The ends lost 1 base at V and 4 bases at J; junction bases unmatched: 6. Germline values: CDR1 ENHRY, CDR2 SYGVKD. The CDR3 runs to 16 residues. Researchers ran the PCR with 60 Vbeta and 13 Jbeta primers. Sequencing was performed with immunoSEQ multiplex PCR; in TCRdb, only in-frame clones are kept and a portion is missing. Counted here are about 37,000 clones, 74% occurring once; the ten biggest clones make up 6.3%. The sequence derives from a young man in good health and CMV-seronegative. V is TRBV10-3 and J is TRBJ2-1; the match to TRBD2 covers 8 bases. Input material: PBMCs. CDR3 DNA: TGTGCCATCAGTGAGTTAGGAAAGCGGGGGTACAATGAGCAGTTCTTC. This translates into CAISELGKRGYNEQFF.